One sample yielded the 3 T cell receptor beta chains listed below, sequenced in a study of T cells in Graves' hyperthyroidism and ophthalmopathy. It was RNA transcripts that yielded the amplified TCR beta CDR3 regions. An initial round of RT-PCR targeting the TCR CDR3 relied on the HTBI primer set. TCRdb independently ran MiXCR on the multiplex PCR reads; one entry per CDR3 protein. This table has fewer than 500,000 distinct CDR3 sequences, approximately 15% appearing once. The specimen was blood. The source of these receptors is a young man with Graves' ophthalmopathy.

The V gene is TRBV5-5, the J gene TRBJ2-3, with 10 nucleotides matching TRBD1. Trimming took 7 bases from V and 8 from J; bases not matched to a gene: 13. Germline V gene lookup returns CDR1 SGHKS and CDR2 YYEKEE (reference sequence). This CDR3 is built from 15 residues. CDR3 coding DNA: TGTGCCAGCTGCCCGGGACAGGGGTTTCTGGCTACGCAGTATTTT. The encoded protein is CASCPGQGFLATQYF.

This clonotype was seen a single time. The CDR3 nucleotides read TGTGCCAGCAGGAACAGGGTTTACTCTGGGGCCAACGTCCTGACTTTC. This sequence encodes CASRNRVYSGANVLTF. This chain uses TRBV2 with TRBJ2-6, with D tentatively TRBD1 (6 bases). Germline V CDR1 and CDR2: SNHLY, FYNNEI. This CDR3 has 16 residues. V was pared by 6 bases and J by 0 bases, with 12 bases between.

At least ten counts were recorded for this clonotype. The chain uses TRBV10-2 and TRBJ2-7; 7 bases fit TRBD1. Trimming took 2 bases from V and 1 from J; bases not matched to a gene: 5. Germline V gene sequence: CDR1 WSHSY, CDR2 SAAADI. There are 15 residues in the CDR3. CDR3: CASSEQGVASYEQYF. In nucleotides, the CDR3 is TGCGCCAGCAGTGAGCAGGGGGTGGCTTCCTACGAGCAGTACTTC.